This TCR beta chain appears in the sequencing data of a study of cytomegalovirus exposure and HLA in healthy donors. At the level of the study: Some 80 million unique TCRs from HLA-typed donors were held in an early data release. The study's findings and limits: Sequencing artifact likely explains a cluster of highly shared sequence variants.

In regard to this clone: The antigen remains unidentified.

PCR used 60 Vbeta primers and 13 Jbeta primers. Produced via immunoSEQ multiplex PCR; TCRdb's table is partial and in-frame only. The table lists some 100,000 clones, about 70% of them singletons. The CDR3 spans 17 residues. V shed 0 bases and J shed 6 bases, with 19 bases lying between them. CDR1 is MNHNS, CDR2 SASEGT, per germline. The J gene is TRBJ2-3, the V gene TRBV6-1, with TRBD2 as a possible D gene (5 bases). The specimen was PBMCs. The sequence came from a woman aged 70-85 years in good health and CMV-seropositive. The CDR3 bases are TGTGCCAGCAGTGAAGCACGGTCGGCGGGTGTGGGCGATACGCAGTATTTT. Translated: CASSEARSAGVGDTQYF.